This is a list of T cell receptor beta chains from one sample in a study of T cells in Graves' hyperthyroidism and ophthalmopathy. TCRdb reanalysed the multiplex PCR reads using MiXCR and keeps one entry per CDR3 protein. The data contain about 400,000 distinct CDR3 sequences, 15% to 18% of them singletons. The sequenced material came from blood. The source of these receptors is a woman aged 18-30 years with Graves' hyperthyroidism. CDR3s include the opening cysteine and the closing phenylalanine or tryptophan. The D gene is left open where the match is weak. Size is omitted from some rows. Given values are once, few, many or a class for expanded clones.

>TRBJ1-2|TRBV24-1|-|-
CATSGRDGRFAYGYTF
TGTGCCACCAGTGGACGGGACGGACGATTTGCCTATGGCTACACCTTC
>TRBJ2-2|TRBV3-1|-|many
CASSQGSGAGSGELFF
TGTGCCAGCAGCCAAGGGTCGGGAGCGGGCTCCGGGGAGCTGTTTTTT
>TRBJ1-6|TRBV11-3|-|many
CASSSPFPLHF
TGTGCCAGCAGCTCCCCCTTTCCCCTCCACTTT
>TRBJ2-1|TRBV20-1|TRBD2|many
CSAYSSGDEQFF
TGCAGTGCCTACTCCAGCGGGGATGAGCAGTTCTTC
>TRBJ2-1|TRBV19|TRBD2|-
CAGSKAGGYNEQFF
TGTGCCGGTAGTAAGGCGGGAGGTTACAATGAGCAGTTCTTC
>TRBJ2-7|TRBV13|TRBD2|-
CASSPRLAGPYEQYF
TGTGCCAGCAGCCCCAGACTAGCGGGACCCTACGAGCAGTACTTC
>TRBJ2-2|TRBV12-3/TRBV12-4|-|many
CASSTTRTFNTGELFF
TGTGCCAGCAGTACCACCCGGACTTTTAACACCGGGGAGCTGTTTTTT
>TRBJ2-5|TRBV20-1|TRBD2|-
CSAAALAGGPETQYF
TGCAGTGCTGCAGCCCTAGCGGGGGGGCCAGAGACCCAGTACTTC
>TRBJ1-1|TRBV12-3/TRBV12-4|-|-
CASSFTGSGTEAFF
TGTGCCAGCAGTTTCACCGGGTCTGGCACTGAAGCTTTCTTT
>TRBJ2-7|TRBV11-2|TRBD2|many
CASSPGRGLAGATNYEQYF
TGTGCCAGCAGCCCGGGCCGCGGACTAGCGGGGGCGACCAACTACGAGCAGTACTTC
>TRBJ1-1|TRBV19|-|many
CASSMTSGNTEAFF
TGTGCCAGTAGTATGACATCGGGGAACACTGAAGCTTTCTTT
>TRBJ2-1|TRBV29-1|TRBD1|-
CSERGQGIEQFF
TGCAGCGAGAGAGGACAGGGAATTGAGCAGTTCTTC
>TRBJ2-7|TRBV5-1|TRBD2|many
CASSLEEIAGGSYEQYF
TGCGCCAGCAGCTTGGAGGAGATAGCGGGAGGGTCCTACGAGCAGTACTTC
>TRBJ2-5|TRBV12-3/TRBV12-4|TRBD1|many
CASSNPGTGKETQYF
TGTGCCAGCAGCAATCCCGGGACAGGGAAGGAGACCCAGTACTTC
>TRBJ1-6|TRBV20-1|TRBD1|few
CSARRGPNSPLHF
TGCAGTGCTAGGAGGGGGCCCAATTCACCCCTCCACTTT
>TRBJ1-1|TRBV5-8|TRBD1|-
CASSRTGKNTEAFF
TGTGCCAGCTCTAGGACAGGGAAGAACACTGAAGCTTTCTTT
>TRBJ2-1|TRBV20-1|-|few
CSARDIGAEQFF
TGCAGTGCTAGAGATATAGGGGCTGAGCAGTTCTTC
>TRBJ2-1|TRBV4-1|TRBD2|many
CASSQDPSGGSYNEQFF
TGCGCCAGCAGCCAAGACCCGTCGGGGGGCTCCTACAATGAGCAGTTCTTC
>TRBJ2-3|TRBV7-3|TRBD1|many
CASSLTGTGRDTQYF
TGTGCCAGCAGCTTAACGGGGACAGGGAGAGATACGCAGTATTTT
>TRBJ2-1|TRBV5-6|-|few
CASSRVGGQGEQFF
TGTGCCAGCTCGAGGGTAGGGGGGCAAGGTGAGCAGTTCTTC
>TRBJ1-4|TRBV12-3/TRBV12-4|TRBD1|many
CASSFLTGANNEKLFF
TGTGCCAGCAGTTTCTTGACAGGGGCTAATAATGAAAAACTGTTTTTT
>TRBJ1-2|TRBV18|TRBD1|many
CASSPQTGEGGYTF
TGTGCCAGCTCACCACAAACAGGGGAAGGGGGCTACACCTTC
>TRBJ1-2|TRBV2|-|many
CASSEGGSIGYTF
TGTGCCAGCAGTGAGGGAGGTTCTATCGGCTACACCTTC
>TRBJ1-2|TRBV5-6|TRBD1|many
CASSAGQGSDYGYTF
TGTGCCAGCAGCGCCGGACAGGGTAGCGACTATGGCTACACCTTC
>TRBJ2-5|TRBV19|TRBD1|-
CASSMPRGRGPQETQYF
TGTGCCAGTAGTATGCCCCGTGGCAGGGGGCCTCAAGAGACCCAGTACTTC
>TRBJ2-1|TRBV28|TRBD2|-
CASTSTSGLSSYNEQFF
TGTGCCAGCACTTCGACTAGCGGGTTGAGCTCCTACAATGAGCAGTTCTTC
>TRBJ2-7|TRBV28|-|many
CASRGTGTLRSEQYF
TGTGCCAGCAGGGGGACCGGGACTCTTCGGAGCGAGCAGTACTTC
>TRBJ2-1|TRBV9|-|many
CASSSQGLGEQFF
TGTGCCAGCAGTTCCCAGGGGCTGGGTGAGCAGTTCTTC